This T cell receptor beta chain was sequenced in a study of T cell changes during pregnancy in multiple sclerosis. TCRdb's table, derived via immunoSEQ multiplex PCR, lists solely in-frame clones and lacks some. The sample shows some 74,000 clones, approximately 92% of them seen only once. Sequencing was performed on peripheral blood, taken before pregnancy. The source of this sequence is a female donor with multiple sclerosis, enrolled in a pregnancy study.

For the CDR3, the DNA is TGTGCCAGCAGCTCAGGGGGACGTGGCTACACCTTC. It specifies CASSSGGRGYTF. This sequence joins TRBV11-2 and TRBJ1-2, with 7 nucleotides matching TRBD1. The CDR3 is 12 amino acids. Germline V gives CDR1 SGHAT, CDR2 FQNNGV. V gave up 4 bases and J gave up 7 bases; unmatched junction bases: 3.